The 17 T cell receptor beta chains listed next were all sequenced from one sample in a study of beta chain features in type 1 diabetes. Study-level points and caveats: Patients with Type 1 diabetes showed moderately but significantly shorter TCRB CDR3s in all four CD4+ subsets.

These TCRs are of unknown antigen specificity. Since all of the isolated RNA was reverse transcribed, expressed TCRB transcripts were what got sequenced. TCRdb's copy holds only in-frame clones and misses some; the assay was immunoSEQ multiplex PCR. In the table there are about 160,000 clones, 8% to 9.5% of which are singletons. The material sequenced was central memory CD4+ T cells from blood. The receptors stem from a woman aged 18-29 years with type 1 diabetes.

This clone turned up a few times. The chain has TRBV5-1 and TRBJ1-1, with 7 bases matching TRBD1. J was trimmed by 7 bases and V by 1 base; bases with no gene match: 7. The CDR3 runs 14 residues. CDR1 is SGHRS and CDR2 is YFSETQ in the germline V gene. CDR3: CASSLQGQVDEAFF. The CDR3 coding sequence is TGCGCCAGCAGCTTGCAAGGACAGGTAGATGAAGCTTTCTTT.

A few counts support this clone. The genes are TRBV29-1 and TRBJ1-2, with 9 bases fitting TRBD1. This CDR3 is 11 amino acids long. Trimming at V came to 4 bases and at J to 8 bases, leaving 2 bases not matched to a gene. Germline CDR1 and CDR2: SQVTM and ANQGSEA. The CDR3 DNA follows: TGCAGCGTTGGGACAGGGGACGGCTACACCTTC. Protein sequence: CSVGTGDGYTF.

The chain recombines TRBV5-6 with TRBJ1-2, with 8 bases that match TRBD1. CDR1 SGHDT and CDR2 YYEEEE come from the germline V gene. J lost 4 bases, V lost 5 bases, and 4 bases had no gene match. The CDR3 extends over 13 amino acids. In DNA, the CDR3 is TGTGCCAGCAGTCCGGACAGGGCCTATGGCTACACCTTC. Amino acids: CASSPDRAYGYTF.

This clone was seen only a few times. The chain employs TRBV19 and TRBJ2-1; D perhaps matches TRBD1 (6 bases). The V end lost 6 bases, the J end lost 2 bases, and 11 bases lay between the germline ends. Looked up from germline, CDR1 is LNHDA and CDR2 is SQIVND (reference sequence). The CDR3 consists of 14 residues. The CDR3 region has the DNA TGTGCCAGTAGAACAGGGATCGCCTACAATGAGCAGTTCTTC. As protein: CASRTGIAYNEQFF. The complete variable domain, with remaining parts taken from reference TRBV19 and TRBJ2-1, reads DGGITQSPKYLFRKEGQNVTLSCEQNLNHDAMYWYRQDPGQGLRLIYYSQIVNDFQKGDIAEGYSVSREKKESFPLTVTSAQKNPTAFYLCASRTGIAYNEQFFGPGTRLTVL.

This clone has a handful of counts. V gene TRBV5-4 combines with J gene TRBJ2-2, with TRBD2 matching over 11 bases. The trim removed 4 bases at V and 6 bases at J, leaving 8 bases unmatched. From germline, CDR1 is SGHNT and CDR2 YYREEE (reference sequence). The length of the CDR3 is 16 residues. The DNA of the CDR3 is TGTGCCAGCAGCCCCCTAAGACTAGCGGGGTCCGGGGAGCTGTTTTTT. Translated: CASSPLRLAGSGELFF.

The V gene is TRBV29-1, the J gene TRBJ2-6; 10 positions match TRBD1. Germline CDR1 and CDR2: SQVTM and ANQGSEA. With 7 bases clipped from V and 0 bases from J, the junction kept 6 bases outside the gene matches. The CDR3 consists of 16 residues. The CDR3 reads CSARTGGSSGANVLTF. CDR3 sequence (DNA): TGCAGCGCGCGGACAGGGGGTAGCTCTGGGGCCAACGTCCTGACTTTC. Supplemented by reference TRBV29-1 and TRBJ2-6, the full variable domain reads SAVISQKPSRDICQRGTSLTIQCQVDSQVTMMFWYRQQPGQSLTLIATANQGSEATYESGFVIDKFPISRPNLTFSTLTVSNMSPEDSSIYLCSARTGGSSGANVLTFGAGSRLTVL.

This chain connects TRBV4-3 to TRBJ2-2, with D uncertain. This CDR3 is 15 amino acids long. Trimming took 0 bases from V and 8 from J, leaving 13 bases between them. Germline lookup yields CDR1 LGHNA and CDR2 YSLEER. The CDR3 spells CASSQETRRTGELFF. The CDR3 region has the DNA TGCGCCAGCAGCCAAGAAACCCGGAGAACTGGGGAGCTGTTTTTT.

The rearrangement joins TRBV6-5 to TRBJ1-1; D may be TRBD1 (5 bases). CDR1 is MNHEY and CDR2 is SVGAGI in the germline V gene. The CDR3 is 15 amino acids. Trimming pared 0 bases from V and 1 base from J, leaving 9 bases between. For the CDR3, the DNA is TGTGCCAGCAGTTACTCAGGGGTGACGAACACTGAAGCTTTCTTT. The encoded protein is CASSYSGVTNTEAFF.

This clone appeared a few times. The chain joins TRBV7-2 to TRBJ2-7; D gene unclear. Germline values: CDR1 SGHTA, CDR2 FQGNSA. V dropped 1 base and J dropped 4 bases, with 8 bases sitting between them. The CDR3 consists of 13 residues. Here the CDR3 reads CASSLVPNYEQYF. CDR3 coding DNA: TGTGCCAGCAGCTTAGTCCCAAATTACGAGCAGTACTTC.

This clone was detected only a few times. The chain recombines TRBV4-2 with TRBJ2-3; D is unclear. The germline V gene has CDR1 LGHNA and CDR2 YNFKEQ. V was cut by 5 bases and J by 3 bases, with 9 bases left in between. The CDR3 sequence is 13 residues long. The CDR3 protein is CASSSLYTDTQYF. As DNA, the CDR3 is TGTGCCAGCAGCTCCCTGTATACAGATACGCAGTATTTT.

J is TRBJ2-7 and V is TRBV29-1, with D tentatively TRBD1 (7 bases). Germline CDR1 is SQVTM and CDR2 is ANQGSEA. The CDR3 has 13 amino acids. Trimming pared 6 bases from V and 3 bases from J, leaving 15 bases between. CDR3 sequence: CSVGGQSNYEQYF. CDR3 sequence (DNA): TGCAGCGTCGGGGGACAGAGTAACTACGAGCAGTACTTC.

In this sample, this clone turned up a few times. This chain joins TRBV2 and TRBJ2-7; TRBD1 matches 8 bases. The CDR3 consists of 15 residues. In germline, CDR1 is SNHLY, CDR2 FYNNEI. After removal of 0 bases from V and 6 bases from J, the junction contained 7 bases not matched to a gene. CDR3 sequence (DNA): TGTGCCAGCAGTGAAGCGCCCAGGGGGCATGTCGAGCAGTACTTC. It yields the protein CASSEAPRGHVEQYF.

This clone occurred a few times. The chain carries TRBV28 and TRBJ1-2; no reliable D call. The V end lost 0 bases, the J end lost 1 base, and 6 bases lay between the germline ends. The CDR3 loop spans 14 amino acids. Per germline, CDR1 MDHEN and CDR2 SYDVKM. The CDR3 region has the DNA TGTGCCAGCAGTTTATGGACAAATAACTATGGCTACACCTTC. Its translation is CASSLWTNNYGYTF.

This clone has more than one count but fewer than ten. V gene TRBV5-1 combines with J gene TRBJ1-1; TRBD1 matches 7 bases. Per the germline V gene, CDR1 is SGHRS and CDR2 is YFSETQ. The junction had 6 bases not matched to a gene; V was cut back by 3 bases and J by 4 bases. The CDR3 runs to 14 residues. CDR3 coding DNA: TGCGCCAGCAGCTCCGGGACAGCAGGCACTGAAGCTTTCTTT. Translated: CASSSGTAGTEAFF. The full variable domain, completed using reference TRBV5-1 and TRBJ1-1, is KAGVTQTPRYLIKTRGQQVTLSCSPISGHRSVSWYQQTPGQGLQFLFEYFSETQRNKGNFPGRFSGRQFSNSRSEMNVSTLELGDSALYLCASSSGTAGTEAFFGQGTRLTVV.

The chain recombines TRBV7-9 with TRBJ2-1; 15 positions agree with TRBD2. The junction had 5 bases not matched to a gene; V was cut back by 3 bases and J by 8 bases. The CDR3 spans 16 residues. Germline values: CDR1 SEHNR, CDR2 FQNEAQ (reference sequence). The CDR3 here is CASSFGLAGGLDEQFF. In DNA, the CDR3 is TGTGCCAGCAGCTTCGGACTAGCGGGAGGGCTCGATGAGCAGTTCTTC.

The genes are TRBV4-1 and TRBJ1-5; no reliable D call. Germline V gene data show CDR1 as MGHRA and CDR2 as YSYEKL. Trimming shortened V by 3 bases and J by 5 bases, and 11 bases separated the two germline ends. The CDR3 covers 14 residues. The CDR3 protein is CASSHVGGYQPQHF. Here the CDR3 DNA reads TGCGCCAGCAGCCATGTAGGCGGGTATCAGCCCCAGCATTTT.

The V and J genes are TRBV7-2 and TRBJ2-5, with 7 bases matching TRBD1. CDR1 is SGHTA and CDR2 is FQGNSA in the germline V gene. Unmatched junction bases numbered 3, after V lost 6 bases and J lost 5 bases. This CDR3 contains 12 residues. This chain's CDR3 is CASSRGRETQYF. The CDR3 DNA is TGTGCCAGCAGTAGGGGGCGGGAGACCCAGTACTTC.